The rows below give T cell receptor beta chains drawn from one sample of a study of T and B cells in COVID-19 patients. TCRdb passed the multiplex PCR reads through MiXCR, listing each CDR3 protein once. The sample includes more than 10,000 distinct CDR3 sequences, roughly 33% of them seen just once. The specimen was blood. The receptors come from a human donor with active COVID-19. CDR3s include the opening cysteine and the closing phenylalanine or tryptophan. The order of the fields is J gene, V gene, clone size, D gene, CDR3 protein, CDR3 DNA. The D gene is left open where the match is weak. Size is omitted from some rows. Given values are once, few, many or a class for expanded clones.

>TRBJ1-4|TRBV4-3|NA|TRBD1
CASSQDVQGGMGLFF
TGCGCCAGCAGCCAAGATGTCCAGGGGGGAATGGGACTGTTTTTT
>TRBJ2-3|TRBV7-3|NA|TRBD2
CASSHESGGSTDTQYF
TGTGCCAGCAGTCATGAGTCCGGGGGGAGCACAGATACGCAGTATTTT
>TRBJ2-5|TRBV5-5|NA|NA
CASSRVPSETQCF
TGTGCCAGCAGCCGGGTTCCGTCGGAGACCCAGTGCTTC
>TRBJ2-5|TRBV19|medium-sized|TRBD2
CASGLAGRETQYF
TGTGCCTCTGGACTAGCGGGGAGAGAGACCCAGTACTTC
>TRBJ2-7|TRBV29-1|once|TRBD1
CSVEQGAATYNEQYF
TGCAGCGTAGAACAGGGGGCGGCCACTTACAATGAGCAGTACTTC
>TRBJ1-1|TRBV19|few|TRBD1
CASSRTGATEAFF
TGTGCCAGTAGCCGGACAGGTGCCACTGAAGCTTTCTTT
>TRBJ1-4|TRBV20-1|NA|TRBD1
CSARGDRNEKLFF
TGCAGTGCTAGGGGGGACAGGAATGAAAAACTGTTTTTT
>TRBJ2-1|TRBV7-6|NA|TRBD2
CASSLGTSGGYNEQFF
TGTGCCAGCAGCTTAGGGACTAGCGGGGGATACAATGAGCAGTTCTTC
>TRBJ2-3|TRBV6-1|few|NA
CASSASIETDTQYF
TGTGCCAGCAGTGCTAGCATAGAAACAGATACGCAGTATTTT
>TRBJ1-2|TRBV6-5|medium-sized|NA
CASTGSGVPNYGYTF
TGTGCCAGCACAGGGTCAGGGGTTCCTAACTATGGCTACACCTTC
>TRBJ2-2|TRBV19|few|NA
CASSQGTNTGELFF
TGTGCCAGTAGTCAGGGGACGAACACCGGGGAGCTGTTTTTT
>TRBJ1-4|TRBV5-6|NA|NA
CASSLDRNEKLFF
TGTGCCAGCAGCTTGGACCGTAATGAAAAACTGTTTTTT
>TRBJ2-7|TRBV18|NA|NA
CASSAQGIYEQYF
TGTGCCAGCTCAGCCCAGGGGATCTACGAGCAGTACTTC
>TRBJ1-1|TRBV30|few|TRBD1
CAWTRPEGGRGSEAFF
TGTGCCTGGACCCGTCCCGAAGGGGGCAGGGGATCTGAAGCTTTCTTT
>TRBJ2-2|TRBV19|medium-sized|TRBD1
CASSSGQGAGTGELFF
TGTGCCAGTAGTTCGGGACAGGGGGCAGGCACCGGGGAGCTGTTTTTT
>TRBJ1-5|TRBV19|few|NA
CASSIAGQPQHF
TGTGCCAGTAGTATAGCGGGTCAGCCCCAGCATTTT
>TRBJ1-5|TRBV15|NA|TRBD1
CATSRGGEGRTGLIIWPQHF
TGTGCCACCAGCAGAGGAGGGGAGGGTCGGACAGGGCTAATCATTTGGCCCCAGCATTTT
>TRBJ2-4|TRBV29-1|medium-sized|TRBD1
CSGKKQGINIQYF
TGCAGCGGGAAAAAACAGGGGATTAACATTCAGTACTTC
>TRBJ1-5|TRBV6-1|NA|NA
CASTRGGGTQPQHF
TGTGCCAGCACCCGGGGGGGGGGAACTCAGCCCCAGCATTTT
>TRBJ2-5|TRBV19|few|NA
CASSITGWGETQYF
TGTGCCAGTAGTATCACAGGTTGGGGGGAGACCCAGTACTTC
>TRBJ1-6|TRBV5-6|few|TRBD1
CASSKDRGLSPLHF
TGTGCCAGCAGTAAGGACAGGGGGCTTTCACCCCTCCACTTT
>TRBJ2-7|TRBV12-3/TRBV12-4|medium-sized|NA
CASTPGGLAAYEQYF
TGTGCCAGCACCCCCGGTGGGCTCGCAGCCTACGAGCAGTACTTC
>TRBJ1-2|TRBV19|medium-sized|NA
CASSGPLYGYTF
TGTGCCAGTAGTGGACCTCTCTATGGCTACACCTTC
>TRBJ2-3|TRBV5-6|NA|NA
CASSRAKADTQYF
TGTGCCAGCAGCCGAGCGAAGGCAGATACGCAGTATTTT
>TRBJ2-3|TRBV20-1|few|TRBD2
CSAREDGGADTQYF
TGCAGTGCTAGAGAGGACGGGGGGGCAGATACGCAGTATTTT
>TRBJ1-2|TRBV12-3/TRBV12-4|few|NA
CASSLTAGNGYTF
TGTGCCAGCAGCTTAACGGCTGGGAATGGCTACACCTTC
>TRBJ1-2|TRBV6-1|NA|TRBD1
CASSPVTGTGGQYGYTF
TGTGCCAGCAGCCCCGTAACCGGGACAGGGGGCCAATATGGCTACACCTTC
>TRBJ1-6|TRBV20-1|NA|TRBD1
CSARGGQQNSPLHF
TGCAGTGCTAGAGGGGGACAGCAAAATTCACCCCTCCACTTT
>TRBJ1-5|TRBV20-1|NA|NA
CSARVNSNQPQHF
TGCAGTGCTAGAGTGAATAGCAATCAGCCCCAGCATTTT
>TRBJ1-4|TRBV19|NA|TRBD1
CASSPQTGGDEKLFF
TGTGCCAGTAGTCCGCAGACAGGGGGCGATGAAAAACTGTTTTTT
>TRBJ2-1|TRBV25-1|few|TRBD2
CASSVTSGGYNEQFF
TGTGCCAGCAGTGTGACTAGCGGGGGGTACAATGAGCAGTTCTTC
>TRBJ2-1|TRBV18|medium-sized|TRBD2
CASSPSGGPSYNEQFF
TGTGCCAGCTCACCGAGCGGGGGCCCCTCCTACAATGAGCAGTTCTTC
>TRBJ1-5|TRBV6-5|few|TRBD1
CASSPSGGSNQPQHF
TGTGCCAGCAGCCCATCAGGGGGGAGCAATCAGCCCCAGCATTTT